This entry lists 20 T cell receptor beta chains sequenced from one sample in a study of control samples from healthy donors and cancer patients. Libraries were prepared by immunoSEQ multiplex PCR; TCRdb keeps only in-frame clonotypes and omits some of them. Of 120,000 or so clones listed, more than 75% are singletons. Sequencing was carried out using blood. Source of these receptors: a man younger than 40 in good health.

This clone was seen only once. The V and J genes are TRBV9 and TRBJ1-5; D call uncertain. V was pared by 0 bases and J by 6 bases, with 10 bases between. The CDR3 is made up of 14 amino acids. Germline CDR1 and CDR2: SGDLS and YYNGEE. CDR3 sequence: CASSVGVAGQPQHF. The CDR3 DNA is TGTGCCAGCAGCGTAGGAGTGGCGGGTCAGCCCCAGCATTTT.

This clone appeared a few times. The chain recombines TRBV2 with TRBJ1-5, with unresolved D. The length of the CDR3 is 12 residues. V lost 4 bases to trimming and J lost 3 bases, with 4 bases between them. Germline V gene data show CDR1 as SNHLY and CDR2 as FYNNEI. The CDR3 protein is CASSVLNQPQHF. CDR3 DNA: TGTGCCAGCAGTGTACTCAATCAGCCCCAGCATTTT. Filled out from reference TRBV2 and TRBJ1-5, the complete variable domain reads EPEVTQTPSHQVTQMGQEVILRCVPISNHLYFYWYRQILGQKVEFLVSFYNNEISEKSEIFDDQFSVERPDGSNFTLKIRSTKLEDSAMYFCASSVLNQPQHFGDGTRLSIL.

The V and J genes are TRBV7-2 and TRBJ2-7; 8 nucleotides line up with TRBD1. The CDR3 consists of 15 residues. V shed 2 bases and J 12 bases; nucleotides not matched to a gene: 15. Germline CDR1 SGHTA, CDR2 FQGNSA. CDR3 DNA: TGTGCCAGCAGCTTAAGTGAGGACAGGGTTTATTGGCGGTACTTC. It translates to CASSLSEDRVYWRYF. The full variable domain, with the rest looked up from reference TRBV7-2 and TRBJ2-7, is GAGVSQSPSNKVTEKGKDVELRCDPISGHTALYWYRQSLGQGLEFLIYFQGNSAPDKSGLPSDRFSAERTGGSVSTLTIQRTQQEDSAVYLCASSLSEDRVYWRYFGPGTRLTVT.

J is TRBJ2-3 and V is TRBV6-5; D remains unclear. The V gene's germline CDR1 is MNHEY and CDR2 SVGAGI. Trimming cost V 6 bases and J 0 bases, with 7 bases left between them. This CDR3 is built from 13 residues. CDR3 nucleotides: TGTGCCAGCAGGGGTCCCAGCACAGATACGCAGTATTTT. Protein sequence: CASRGPSTDTQYF.

V gene TRBV6-5 combines with J gene TRBJ1-2; no clear D. The CDR3 has 14 amino acids. Trimming left V 7 bases short and J 0 bases short, with 12 bases between. Germline values: CDR1 MNHEY, CDR2 SVGAGI. The CDR3 spells CASKEHSANYGYTF. The CDR3 DNA is TGTGCCAGCAAGGAGCACAGCGCTAACTATGGCTACACCTTC.

This clone was observed a handful of times. The chain recombines TRBV5-1 with TRBJ1-2, with D possibly TRBD1 on 5 matching bases. CDR1 and CDR2 from the germline V gene are SGHRS and YFSETQ. With 0 bases removed from V and 9 bases from J, the gap between germline ends came to 18 bases. The CDR3 covers 15 residues. Here the CDR3 DNA reads TGCGCCAGCAGCTTGGACAGGCGTCAGGTAAAGAGCTACACCTTC. Its protein product is CASSLDRRQVKSYTF.

Here the CDR3 reads CASSDLRQGSYNSPLHF. The CDR3 DNA sequence: TGTGCCAGCAGTGATCTTCGACAGGGATCCTATAATTCACCCCTCCACTTT. The gene calls are TRBV25-1 and TRBJ1-6; TRBD1 matches 7 bases. The CDR3 totals 17 residues. The germline gives CDR1 MGHDK, CDR2 SYGVNS. With V trimmed by 3 bases and J by 1 base, 6 bases remained unmatched.

This clone appeared a few times. The V call is TRBV29-1, the J call TRBJ1-1; tentative D call: TRBD1 (5 bases). The CDR3 is 12 amino acids. The ends were cut back, 3 bases at V and 4 bases at J, with 9 bases in the middle. CDR1 is SQVTM and CDR2 is ANQGSEA in the germline V gene. This chain's CDR3 is CSVDEGSTEAFF. Written as DNA, the CDR3 is TGCAGCGTTGATGAGGGGAGCACTGAAGCTTTCTTT.

The rearrangement uses TRBV30 and TRBJ1-2, with TRBD1 matching over 8 bases. V shed 1 base, J shed 4 bases, and the junction held 8 bases outside the gene matches. Germline CDR1 GTSNPN, CDR2 SVGIG (reference sequence). The CDR3 is 15 residues long. CDR3 DNA: TGTGCCTGGAGTGGGACAGGGTGGTTCGGCTATGGCTACACCTTC. Residues: CAWSGTGWFGYGYTF. The variable domain in full, completed from reference TRBV30 and TRBJ1-2, reads SQTIHQWPATLVQPVGSPLSLECTVEGTSNPNLYWYRQAAGRGLQLLFYSVGIGQISSEVPQNLSASRPQDRQFILSSKKLLLSDSGFYLCAWSGTGWFGYGYTFGSGTRLTVV.

The chain links TRBV7-2 to TRBJ1-1; D unclear. Germline V gene lookup returns CDR1 SGHTA and CDR2 FQGNSA. V was pared by 4 bases and J by 9 bases, with 18 bases between. The CDR3 is 14 amino acids. CDR3 sequence: CASSSGAGSSKAFF. CDR3 DNA: TGTGCCAGCAGCTCCGGTGCGGGATCTAGTAAAGCTTTCTTT.

The rearrangement joins TRBV5-1 to TRBJ1-1, with D possibly TRBD1 on 5 matching bases. The V gene lost 4 bases and the J gene lost 1 base, with 11 bases spanning the gap. CDR3 length: 14 residues. Germline CDR1 SGHRS, CDR2 YFSETQ. The CDR3 loop reads CASSEGTANTEAFF. Written as DNA, the CDR3 is TGCGCCAGCAGCGAGGGGACGGCGAACACTGAAGCTTTCTTT.

This chain's CDR3 is CASSPRDREKLFF. The CDR3 DNA follows: TGTGCCAGCAGTCCGAGGGATCGGGAAAAACTGTTTTTT. The chain couples TRBV25-1 to TRBJ1-4, with D hard to call. Deletions cut 5 bases from V and 8 bases from J, with 12 bases between. Germline V CDR1 and CDR2: MGHDK, SYGVNS. The CDR3 length is 13 residues.

This CDR3 reads CASSSSDGLYGYTF. CDR3 nucleotide sequence: TGTGCCAGCAGCAGCTCCGACGGCCTTTATGGCTACACCTTC. V gene TRBV13 combines with J gene TRBJ1-2; D unclear. The CDR3 sequence is 14 residues long. CDR1 PRHDT and CDR2 FYEKMQ come from the germline V gene (reference sequence). Trimming removed 5 bases at V and 5 bases at J, with 15 bases between.

The gene calls are TRBV10-3 and TRBJ1-4; TRBD1 might be the D (5 bases). Trimming shortened V by 4 bases and J by 2 bases, and 11 bases separated the two germline ends. This CDR3 is built from 15 residues. Per germline, CDR1 ENHRY and CDR2 SYGVKD. In nucleotides, the CDR3 is TGTGCCATCAGTGGGGACGGCACTACTAATGAAAAACTGTTTTTT. Its translation: CAISGDGTTNEKLFF.

The chain carries TRBV2 and TRBJ1-1; TRBD1 matches 8 bases. Germline V gene sequence: CDR1 SNHLY, CDR2 FYNNEI. Germline trimming cut 6 bases from V and 4 bases from J; bases unmatched to any gene: 7. CDR3 size: 14 residues. CDR3 region: CASSPQGASTEAFF. DNA of the CDR3: TGTGCCAGCAGCCCCCAGGGGGCGAGCACTGAAGCTTTCTTT.

The gene calls are TRBV11-2 and TRBJ1-1; 8 bases are shared with TRBD1. CDR3 length: 12 residues. From germline, CDR1 is SGHAT and CDR2 FQNNGV. V dropped 5 bases and J dropped 11; count of bases not matched to a gene: 7. CDR3 coding DNA: TGTGCCAGCAGCACCGGACAGGGCGAGGCTTTCTTT. Its translation: CASSTGQGEAFF.

The rearrangement uses TRBV12-3 or TRBV12-4 and TRBJ1-1; D might be TRBD1 (6 bases). With 8 bases removed from V and 1 base from J, the gap between germline ends came to 11 bases. The CDR3 sequence is 13 residues long. The CDR3 region has the DNA TGTGCCAGCGGGGACATGCGGAACACTGAAGCTTTCTTT. This sequence encodes CASGDMRNTEAFF.

CDR3 in amino acids: CAWAGQYEQYF. The CDR3, as DNA: TGTGCCTGGGCCGGACAGTACGAGCAGTACTTC. The chain joins TRBV30 to TRBJ2-7; D may be TRBD1 (6 bases). In germline, CDR1 is GTSNPN, CDR2 SVGIG (reference sequence). The CDR3 length is 11 residues. Trimming shortened V by 5 bases and J by 4 bases, and 9 bases separated the two germline ends.

The gene calls are TRBV18 and TRBJ1-5, with D tentatively TRBD1 (5 bases). CDR3 length: 15 residues. V was cut by 0 bases and J by 0 bases, with 6 bases left in between. The germline V gene encodes CDR1 KGHSH and CDR2 LQKENI. The CDR3, as DNA: TGTGCCAGCTCACCACCAGGGACTAGCAATCAGCCCCAGCATTTT. Translated: CASSPPGTSNQPQHF.

This chain links TRBV14 with TRBJ2-6; D unclear. The CDR3 runs to 10 residues. Germline V gives CDR1 SGHDN, CDR2 FVKESK. Trimming stripped 6 bases from V and 10 bases from J, with 4 bases between. CDR3 nucleotides: TGTGCCAGCAGAGGAAACGTCCTGACTTTC. This sequence encodes CASRGNVLTF.